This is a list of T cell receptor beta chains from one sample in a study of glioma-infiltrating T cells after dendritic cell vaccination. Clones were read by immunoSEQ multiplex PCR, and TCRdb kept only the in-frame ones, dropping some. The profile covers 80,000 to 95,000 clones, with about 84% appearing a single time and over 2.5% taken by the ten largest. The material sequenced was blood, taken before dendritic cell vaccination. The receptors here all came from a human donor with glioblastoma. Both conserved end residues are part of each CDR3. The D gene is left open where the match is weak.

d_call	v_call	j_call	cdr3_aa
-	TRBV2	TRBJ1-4	CASSVDIATNEKLFF
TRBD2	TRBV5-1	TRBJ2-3	CASSVTGLVTTSTDTQYF
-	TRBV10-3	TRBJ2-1	CAISESSGLRSYNEQFF
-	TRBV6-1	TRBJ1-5	CASTGFEAQHF
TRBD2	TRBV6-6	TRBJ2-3	CASLLPLAGGTDTQYF
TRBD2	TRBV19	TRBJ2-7	CASSQGLAGELYEQYF
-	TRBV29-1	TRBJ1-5	CSVGAGWNQPQHF
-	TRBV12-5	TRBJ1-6	CASGWTEGIRPYDSPLHF
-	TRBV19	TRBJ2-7	CASSKKGELNEQYF
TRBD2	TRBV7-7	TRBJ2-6	CASSPGLAGGGANVLTF
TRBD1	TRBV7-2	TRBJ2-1	CASSFKLTGNNEQFF
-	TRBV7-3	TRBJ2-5	CASSLSQRETQYF
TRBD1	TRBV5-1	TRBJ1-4	CASSLGGQGYEKLFF
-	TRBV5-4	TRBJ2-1	CASTLPGGSYNEQFF
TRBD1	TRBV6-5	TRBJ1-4	CASSGQGKWDEKLFF
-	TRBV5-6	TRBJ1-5	CASSLRQFGNQPQHF
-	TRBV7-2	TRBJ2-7	CASSLLYEQYF
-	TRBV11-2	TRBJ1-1	CASSGSDRLLNTEAFF
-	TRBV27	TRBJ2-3	CASSLSPLARDTQYF
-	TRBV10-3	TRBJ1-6	CAISGGTPGDSPLHF
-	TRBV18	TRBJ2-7	CASSVQGDEQYF
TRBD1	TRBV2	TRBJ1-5	CASRLQGNSNQPQHF
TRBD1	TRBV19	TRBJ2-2	CASNPTGGHGELFF
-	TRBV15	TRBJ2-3	CATSSAGWSDTQYF
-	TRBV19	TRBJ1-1	CASGEGTEAFF
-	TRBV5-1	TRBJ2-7	CASSLPRGQASDEQYF
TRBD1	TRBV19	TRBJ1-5	CASTPVGTGIFNQPQHF
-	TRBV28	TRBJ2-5	CASSLVGAPGETQYF
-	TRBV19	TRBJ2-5	CASRPQGLRETQYF
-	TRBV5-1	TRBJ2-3	CASRDSPADTQYF
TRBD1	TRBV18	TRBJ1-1	CASSLRQGGEAFF
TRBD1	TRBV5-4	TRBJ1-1	CASSHRTGGGNTEAFF
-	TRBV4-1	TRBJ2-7	CASSSREPPEQYF
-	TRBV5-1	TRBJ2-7	CASSFNEQYF
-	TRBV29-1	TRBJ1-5	CSVQFKPGNQPQHF
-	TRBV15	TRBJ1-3	CATGPGGAGNTIYF
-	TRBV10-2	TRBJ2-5	CASAVDGRGQETQYF
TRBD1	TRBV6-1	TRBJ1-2	CASSEGQGAGYGYTF
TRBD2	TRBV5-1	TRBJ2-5	CASSPGGGQETQYF
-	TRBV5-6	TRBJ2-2	CASSLPRLDTGELFF
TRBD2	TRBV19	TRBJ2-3	CASSISSGSTDTQYF
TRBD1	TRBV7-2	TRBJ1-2	CASSLSPGARGHGYGYTF
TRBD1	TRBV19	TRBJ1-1	CASSITGEDSEAFF